The following is a T cell receptor beta chain sequence with its context. The data were taken from a study of blood T cell repertoires in COVID-19. Turning to the study itself: Samples came from the United States, Italy and Spain, spanning acute and convalescent COVID-19. Sample material is recorded as cDNA or gDNA derived from T cells, B-cell-depleted T cells, or PBMCs.

The CDR3 consists of 13 residues. V lost 3 bases to trimming and J lost 5 bases, with 8 bases between them. In germline, CDR1 is WSHSY, CDR2 SAAADI. Clones were read by immunoSEQ multiplex PCR, and TCRdb kept only the in-frame ones, dropping some. The data contain about 140,000 clones, around 90% of them singletons. Material: peripheral blood. The receptor was derived from an elderly woman with acute or convalescent COVID-19. V is TRBV10-2 and J is TRBJ1-5, with a possible D match to TRBD1 (5 bases). The CDR3 reads CASSEDRDQPQHF. As DNA, the CDR3 is TGCGCCAGCAGTGAAGACAGAGATCAGCCCCAGCATTTT.